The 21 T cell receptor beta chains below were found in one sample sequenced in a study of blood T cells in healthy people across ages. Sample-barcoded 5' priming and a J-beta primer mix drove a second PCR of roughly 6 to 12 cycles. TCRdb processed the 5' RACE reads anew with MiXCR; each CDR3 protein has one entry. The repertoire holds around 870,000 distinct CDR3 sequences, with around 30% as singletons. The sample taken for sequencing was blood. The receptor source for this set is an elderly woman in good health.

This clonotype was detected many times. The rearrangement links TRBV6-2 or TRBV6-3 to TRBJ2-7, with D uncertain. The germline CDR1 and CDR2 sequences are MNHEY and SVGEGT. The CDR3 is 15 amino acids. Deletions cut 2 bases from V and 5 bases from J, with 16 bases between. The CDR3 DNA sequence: TGTGCCAGCAGTTACAAACGGCTCCTTGACCACGAGCAGTACTTC. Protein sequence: CASSYKRLLDHEQYF.

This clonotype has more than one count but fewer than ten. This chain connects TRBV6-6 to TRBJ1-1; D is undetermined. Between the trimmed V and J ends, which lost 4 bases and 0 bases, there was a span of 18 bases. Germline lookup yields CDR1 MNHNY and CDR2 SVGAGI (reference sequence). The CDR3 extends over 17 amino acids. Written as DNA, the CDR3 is TGTGCCAGCAGTTCTGGCAGGTTGACCCCTATGAACACTGAAGCTTTCTTT. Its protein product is CASSSGRLTPMNTEAFF.

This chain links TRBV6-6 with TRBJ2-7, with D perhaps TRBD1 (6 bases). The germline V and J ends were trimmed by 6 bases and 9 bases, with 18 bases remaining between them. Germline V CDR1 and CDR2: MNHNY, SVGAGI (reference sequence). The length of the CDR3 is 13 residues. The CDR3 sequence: CASRPNYRDGQYF. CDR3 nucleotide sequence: TGTGCCAGCAGGCCAAACTACAGGGACGGGCAGTACTTC.

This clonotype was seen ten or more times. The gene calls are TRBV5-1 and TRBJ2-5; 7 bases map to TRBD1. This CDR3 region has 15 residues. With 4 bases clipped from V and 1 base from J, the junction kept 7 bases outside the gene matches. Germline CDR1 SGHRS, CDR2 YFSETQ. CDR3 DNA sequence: TGCGCCAGCAGCCGTCGACAGGGCACCCAAGAGACCCAGTACTTC. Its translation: CASSRRQGTQETQYF. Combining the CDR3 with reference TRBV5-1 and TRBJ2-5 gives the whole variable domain KAGVTQTPRYLIKTRGQQVTLSCSPISGHRSVSWYQQTPGQGLQFLFEYFSETQRNKGNFPGRFSGRQFSNSRSEMNVSTLELGDSALYLCASSRRQGTQETQYFGPGTRLLVL.

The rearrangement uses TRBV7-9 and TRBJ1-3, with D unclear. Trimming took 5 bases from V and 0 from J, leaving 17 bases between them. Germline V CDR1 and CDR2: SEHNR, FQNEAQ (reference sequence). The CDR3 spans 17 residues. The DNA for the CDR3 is TGTGCCAGCAGCGCCCGTGTACAGACCATCTCTGGAAACACCATATATTTT. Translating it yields CASSARVQTISGNTIYF.

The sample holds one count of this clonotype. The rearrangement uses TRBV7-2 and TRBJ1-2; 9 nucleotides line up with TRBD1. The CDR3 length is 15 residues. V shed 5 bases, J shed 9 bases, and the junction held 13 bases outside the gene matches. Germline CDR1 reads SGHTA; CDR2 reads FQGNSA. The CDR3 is CASSPPAGQGIRYTF. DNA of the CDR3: TGTGCCAGCAGCCCGCCCGCGGGACAGGGAATCCGCTACACCTTC. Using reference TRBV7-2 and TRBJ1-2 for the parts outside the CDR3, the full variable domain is GAGVSQSPSNKVTEKGKDVELRCDPISGHTALYWYRQSLGQGLEFLIYFQGNSAPDKSGLPSDRFSAERTGGSVSTLTIQRTQQEDSAVYLCASSPPAGQGIRYTFGSGTRLTVV.

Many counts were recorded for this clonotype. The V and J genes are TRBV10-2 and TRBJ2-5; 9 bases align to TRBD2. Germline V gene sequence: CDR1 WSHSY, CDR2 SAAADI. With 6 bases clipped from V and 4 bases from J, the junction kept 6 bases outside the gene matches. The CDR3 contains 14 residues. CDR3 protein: CASRPTSGAETQYF. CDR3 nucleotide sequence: TGCGCCAGCAGGCCGACTAGCGGTGCAGAGACCCAGTACTTC.

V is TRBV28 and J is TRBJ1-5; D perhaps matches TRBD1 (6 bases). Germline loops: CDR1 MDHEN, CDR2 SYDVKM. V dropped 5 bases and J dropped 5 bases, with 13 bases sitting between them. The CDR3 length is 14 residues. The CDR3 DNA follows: TGTGCCAGCAGTCGGGGGGGCAACGATCAGCCCCAGCATTTT. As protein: CASSRGGNDQPQHF.

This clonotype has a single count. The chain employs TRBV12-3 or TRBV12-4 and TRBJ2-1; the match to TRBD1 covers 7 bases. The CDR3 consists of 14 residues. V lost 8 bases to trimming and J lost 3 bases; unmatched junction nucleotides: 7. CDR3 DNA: TGTGCCAGCGCCGACAGGGCGGGCTACAATGAGCAGTTCTTC. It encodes CASADRAGYNEQFF.

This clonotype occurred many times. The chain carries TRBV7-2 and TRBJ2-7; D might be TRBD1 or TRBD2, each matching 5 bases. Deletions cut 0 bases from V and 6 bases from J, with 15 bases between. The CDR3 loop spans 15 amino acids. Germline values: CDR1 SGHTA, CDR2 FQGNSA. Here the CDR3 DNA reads TGTGCCAGCAGCTTAGCTGGGACCCCTAGGGGCGAGCAGTACTTC. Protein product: CASSLAGTPRGEQYF.

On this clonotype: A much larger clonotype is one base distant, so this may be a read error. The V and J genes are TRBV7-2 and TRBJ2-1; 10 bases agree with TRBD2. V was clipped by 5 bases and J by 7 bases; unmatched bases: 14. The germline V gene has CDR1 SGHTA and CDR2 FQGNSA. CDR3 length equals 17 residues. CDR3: CASSPRAQLAGGNEQFF. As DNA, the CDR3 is TGTGCCAGCAGCCCCCGTGCCCAATTAGCGGGGGGAAATGAGCAGTTCTTC.

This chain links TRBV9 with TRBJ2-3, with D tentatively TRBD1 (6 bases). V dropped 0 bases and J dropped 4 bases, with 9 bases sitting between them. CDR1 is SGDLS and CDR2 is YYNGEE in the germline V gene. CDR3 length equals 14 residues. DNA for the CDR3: TGTGCCAGCAGCGTAGTGGGGGCCCCAGATACGCAGTATTTT. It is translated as CASSVVGAPDTQYF.

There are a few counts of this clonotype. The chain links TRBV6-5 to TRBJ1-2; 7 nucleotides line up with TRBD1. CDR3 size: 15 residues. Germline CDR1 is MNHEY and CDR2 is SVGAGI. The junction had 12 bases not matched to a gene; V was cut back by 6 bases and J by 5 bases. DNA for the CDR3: TGTGCCAGCAGCGTCATACAGGGGATTGGGTATGGCTACACCTTC. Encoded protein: CASSVIQGIGYGYTF.

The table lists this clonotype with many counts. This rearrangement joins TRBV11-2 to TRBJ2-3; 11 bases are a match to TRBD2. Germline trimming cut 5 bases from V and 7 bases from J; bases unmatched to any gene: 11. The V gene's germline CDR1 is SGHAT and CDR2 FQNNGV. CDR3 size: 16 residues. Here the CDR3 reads CASSPSTSGGQNTQYF. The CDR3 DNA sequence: TGTGCCAGCAGCCCTTCTACTAGCGGGGGACAGAATACGCAGTATTTT.

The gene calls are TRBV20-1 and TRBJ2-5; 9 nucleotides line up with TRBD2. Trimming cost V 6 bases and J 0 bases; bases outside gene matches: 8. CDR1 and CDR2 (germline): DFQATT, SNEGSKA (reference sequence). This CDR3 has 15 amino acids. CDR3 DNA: TGCAGTGCAACTAAAGCGGGGGGCAACCAAGAGACCCAGTACTTC. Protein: CSATKAGGNQETQYF.

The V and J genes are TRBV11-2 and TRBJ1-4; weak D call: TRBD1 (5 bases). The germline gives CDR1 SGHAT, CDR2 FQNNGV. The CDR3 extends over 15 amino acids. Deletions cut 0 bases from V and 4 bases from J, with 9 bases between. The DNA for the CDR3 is TGTGCCAGCAGCTTAGACCGGGGGAGTAATGAAAAACTGTTTTTT. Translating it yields CASSLDRGSNEKLFF.

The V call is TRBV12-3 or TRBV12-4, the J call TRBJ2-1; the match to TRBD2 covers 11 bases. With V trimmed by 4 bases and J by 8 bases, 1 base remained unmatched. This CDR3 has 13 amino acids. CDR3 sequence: CASSSGLADEQFF. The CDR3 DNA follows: TGTGCCAGCAGTTCGGGACTAGCGGATGAGCAGTTCTTC.

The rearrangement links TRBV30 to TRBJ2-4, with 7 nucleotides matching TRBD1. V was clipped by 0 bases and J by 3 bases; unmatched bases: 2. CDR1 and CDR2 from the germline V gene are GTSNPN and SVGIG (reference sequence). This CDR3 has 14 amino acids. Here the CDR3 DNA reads TGTGCCTGGAGTGTGACAGGGAACAAAAACATTCAGTACTTC. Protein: CAWSVTGNKNIQYF.

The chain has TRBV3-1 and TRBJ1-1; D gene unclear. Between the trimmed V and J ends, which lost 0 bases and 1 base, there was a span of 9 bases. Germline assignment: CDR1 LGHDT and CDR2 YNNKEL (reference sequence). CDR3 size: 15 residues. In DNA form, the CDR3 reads TGTGCCAGCAGCCAAGAGACGACAACGAACACTGAAGCTTTCTTT. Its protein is CASSQETTTNTEAFF.

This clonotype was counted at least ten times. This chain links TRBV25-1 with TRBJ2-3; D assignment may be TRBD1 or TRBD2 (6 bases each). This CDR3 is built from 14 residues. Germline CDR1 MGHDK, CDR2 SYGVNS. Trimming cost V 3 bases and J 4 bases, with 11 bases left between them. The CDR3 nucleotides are TGTGCCAGCAGTGATGTAGGGGGGTCAGATACGCAGTATTTT. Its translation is CASSDVGGSDTQYF.

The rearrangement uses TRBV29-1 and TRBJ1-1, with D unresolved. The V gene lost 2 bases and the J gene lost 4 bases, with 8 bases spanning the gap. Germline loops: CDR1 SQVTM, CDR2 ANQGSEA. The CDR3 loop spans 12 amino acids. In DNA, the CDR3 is TGCAGCGTTGAAAGTCGGACCACTGAAGCTTTCTTT. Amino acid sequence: CSVESRTTEAFF.